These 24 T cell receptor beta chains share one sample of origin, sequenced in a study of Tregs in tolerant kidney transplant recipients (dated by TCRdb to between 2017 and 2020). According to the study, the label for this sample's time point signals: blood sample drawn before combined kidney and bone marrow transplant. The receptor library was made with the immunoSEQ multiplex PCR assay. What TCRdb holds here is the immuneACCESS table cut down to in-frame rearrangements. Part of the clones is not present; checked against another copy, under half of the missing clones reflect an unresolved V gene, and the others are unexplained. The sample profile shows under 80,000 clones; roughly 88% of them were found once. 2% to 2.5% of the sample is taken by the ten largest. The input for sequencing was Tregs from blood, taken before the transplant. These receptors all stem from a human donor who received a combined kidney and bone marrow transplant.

CDR3 coding DNA: TGTGCCAGCAGTTCCCAGGGACAGGGGCTAACAGATACGCAGTATTTT. Translated: CASSSQGQGLTDTQYF. The gene calls are TRBV28 and TRBJ2-3; TRBD1 aligns across 10 bases. V was clipped by 4 bases and J by 3 bases; unmatched bases: 7. CDR3 length equals 16 residues. The V gene's germline CDR1 is MDHEN and CDR2 SYDVKM.

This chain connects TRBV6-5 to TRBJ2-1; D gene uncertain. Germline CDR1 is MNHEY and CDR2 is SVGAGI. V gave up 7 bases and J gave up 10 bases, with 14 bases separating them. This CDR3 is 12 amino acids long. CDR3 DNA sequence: TGTGCCAGCACCAGCACACGGTGGGAGCAGTTCTTC. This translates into CASTSTRWEQFF.

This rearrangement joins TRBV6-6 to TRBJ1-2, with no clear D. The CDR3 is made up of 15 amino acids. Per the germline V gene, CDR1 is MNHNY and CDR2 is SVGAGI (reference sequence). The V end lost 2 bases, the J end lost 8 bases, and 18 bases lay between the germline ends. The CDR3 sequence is CASSYGGRRVGGYTF. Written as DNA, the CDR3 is TGTGCCAGCAGTTACGGCGGCAGGAGGGTGGGGGGCTACACCTTC.

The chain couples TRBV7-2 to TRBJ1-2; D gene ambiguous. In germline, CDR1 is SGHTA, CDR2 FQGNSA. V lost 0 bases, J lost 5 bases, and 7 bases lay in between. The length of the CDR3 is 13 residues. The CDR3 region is CASSLAGEYGYTF. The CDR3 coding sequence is TGTGCCAGCAGCTTAGCTGGGGAGTATGGCTACACCTTC.

CDR3: CASHLTGRGEKLFF. The CDR3 DNA sequence: TGTGCCAGCCATCTGACAGGGAGGGGAGAAAAACTGTTTTTT. The V and J genes are TRBV2 and TRBJ1-4, with TRBD1 matching 7 bases. CDR1 and CDR2 (germline): SNHLY, FYNNEI. The V gene end was trimmed by 8 bases and the J gene end by 8 bases; junction bases not matched to a gene: 11. CDR3 size: 14 residues.

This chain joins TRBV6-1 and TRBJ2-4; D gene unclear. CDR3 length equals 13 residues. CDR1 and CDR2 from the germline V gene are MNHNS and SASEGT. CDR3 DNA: TGTGGCACCCGACCCGGGTTACTCGCGCTTCAGTACTTC. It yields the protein CGTRPGLLALQYF.

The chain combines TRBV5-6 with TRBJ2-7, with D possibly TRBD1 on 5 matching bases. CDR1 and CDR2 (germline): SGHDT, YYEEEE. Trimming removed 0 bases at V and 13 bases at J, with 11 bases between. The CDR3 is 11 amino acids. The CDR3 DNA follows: TGTGCCAGCAGCTTGGCGGGCAGGGCCTACTTC. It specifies CASSLAGRAYF.

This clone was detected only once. DNA of the CDR3: TGTGCCAGCAGTACGCGGACTAGCGGGTATGTCGAGCAGTACTTC. This encodes CASSTRTSGYVEQYF. J is TRBJ2-7 and V is TRBV28; 11 positions match TRBD2. This CDR3 contains 15 residues. Germline CDR1 and CDR2: MDHEN and SYDVKM. The V segment lost 5 bases and the J segment 6 bases; nucleotides outside the gene matches: 9.

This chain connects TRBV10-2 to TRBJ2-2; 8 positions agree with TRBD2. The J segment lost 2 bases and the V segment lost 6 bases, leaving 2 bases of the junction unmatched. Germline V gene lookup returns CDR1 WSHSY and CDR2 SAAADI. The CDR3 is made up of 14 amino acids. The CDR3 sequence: CASRVAGNTGELFF. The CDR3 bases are TGCGCCAGCAGGGTAGCGGGAAACACCGGGGAGCTGTTTTTT.

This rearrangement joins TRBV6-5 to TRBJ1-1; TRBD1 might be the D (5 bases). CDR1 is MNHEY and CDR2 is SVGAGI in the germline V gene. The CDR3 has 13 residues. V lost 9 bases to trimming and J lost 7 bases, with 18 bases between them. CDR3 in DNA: TGTGCCAGTAAAAGCGGGGGATACGGTGAAGCTTTCTTT. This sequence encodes CASKSGGYGEAFF.

This CDR3 is CASSPRYRGRDTGELFF. The CDR3 DNA reads as TGTGCCAGCAGTCCGCGATACAGGGGGCGCGACACCGGGGAGCTGTTTTTT. The V gene is TRBV28, the J gene TRBJ2-2; TRBD1 aligns across 9 bases. V shed 5 bases, J shed 3 bases, and the junction held 10 bases outside the gene matches. The germline V gene has CDR1 MDHEN and CDR2 SYDVKM. The CDR3 runs to 17 residues.

The CDR3, as DNA: TGTGCCAGCAGTTACCCGGGCAGGGCCGGGGCCAACGTCCTGACTTTC. This gives the protein CASSYPGRAGANVLTF. The chain carries TRBV6-5 and TRBJ2-6; possibly TRBD1 for D (5 bases). Germline V gives CDR1 MNHEY, CDR2 SVGAGI. V was cut by 2 bases and J by 4 bases, with 12 bases left in between. The CDR3 has 16 amino acids.

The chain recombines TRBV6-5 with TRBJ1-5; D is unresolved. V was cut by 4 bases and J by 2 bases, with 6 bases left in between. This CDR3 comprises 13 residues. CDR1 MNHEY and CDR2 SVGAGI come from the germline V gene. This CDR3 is CASSWGGNQPQHF. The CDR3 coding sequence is TGTGCCAGCAGTTGGGGAGGCAATCAGCCCCAGCATTTT.

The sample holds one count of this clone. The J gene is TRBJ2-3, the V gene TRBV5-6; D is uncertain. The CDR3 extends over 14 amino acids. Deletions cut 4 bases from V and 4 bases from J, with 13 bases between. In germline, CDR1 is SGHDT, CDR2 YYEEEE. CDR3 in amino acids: CASSKLDRADTQYF. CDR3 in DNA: TGTGCCAGCAGCAAACTCGACCGGGCAGATACGCAGTATTTT.

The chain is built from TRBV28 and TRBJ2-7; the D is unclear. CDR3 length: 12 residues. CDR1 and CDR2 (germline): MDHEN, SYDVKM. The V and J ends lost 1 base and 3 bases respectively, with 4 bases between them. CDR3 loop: CASSLSYYEQYF. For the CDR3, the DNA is TGTGCCAGCAGTTTATCCTACTACGAGCAGTACTTC. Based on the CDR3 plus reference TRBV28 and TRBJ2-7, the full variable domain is DVKVTQSSRYLVKRTGEKVFLECVQDMDHENMFWYRQDPGLGLRLIYFSYDVKMKEKGDIPEGYSVSREKKERFSLILESASTNQTSMYLCASSLSYYEQYFGPGTRLTVT.

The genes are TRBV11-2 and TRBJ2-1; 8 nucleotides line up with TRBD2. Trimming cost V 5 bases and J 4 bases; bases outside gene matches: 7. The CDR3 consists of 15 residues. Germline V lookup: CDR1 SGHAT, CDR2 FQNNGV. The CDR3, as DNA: TGTGCCAGCAGCCCCCGGGGGGGCTCTTACAATGAGCAGTTCTTC. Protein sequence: CASSPRGGSYNEQFF.

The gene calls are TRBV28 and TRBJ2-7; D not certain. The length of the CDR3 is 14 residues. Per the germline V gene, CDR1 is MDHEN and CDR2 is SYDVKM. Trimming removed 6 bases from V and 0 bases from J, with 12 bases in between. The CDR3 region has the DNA TGTGCCAGCAGGCGACGGAAAAGCTCCTACGAGCAGTACTTC. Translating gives CASRRRKSSYEQYF.

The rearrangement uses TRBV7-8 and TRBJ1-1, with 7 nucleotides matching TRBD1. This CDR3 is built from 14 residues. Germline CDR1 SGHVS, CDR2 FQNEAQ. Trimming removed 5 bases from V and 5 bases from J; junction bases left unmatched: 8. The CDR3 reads CASSLNRGGTEAFF. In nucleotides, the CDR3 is TGTGCCAGCAGCCTGAACAGGGGTGGGACTGAAGCTTTCTTT.

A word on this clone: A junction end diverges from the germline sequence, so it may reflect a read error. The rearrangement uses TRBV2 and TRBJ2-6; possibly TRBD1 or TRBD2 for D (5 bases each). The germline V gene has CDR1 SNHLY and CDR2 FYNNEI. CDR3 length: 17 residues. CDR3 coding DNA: TGTGCCGGCAGTAGACCGGGGCTACTCTCTGGGGCCAACGTCCTGACTTTC. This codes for CAGSRPGLLSGANVLTF.

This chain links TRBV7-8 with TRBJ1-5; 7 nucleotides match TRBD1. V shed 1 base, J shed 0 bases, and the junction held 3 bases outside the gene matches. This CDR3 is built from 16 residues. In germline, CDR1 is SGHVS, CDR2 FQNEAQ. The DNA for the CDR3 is TGTGCCAGCAGCTTAGTGACAGGGTATAGCAATCAGCCCCAGCATTTT. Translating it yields CASSLVTGYSNQPQHF.

The CDR3 sequence is CATSRVGPNYGYTF. DNA of the CDR3: TGTGCCACCAGCAGAGTTGGCCCCAACTATGGCTACACCTTC. This sequence joins TRBV15 and TRBJ1-2; unclear D gene. Germline V lookup: CDR1 LNHNV, CDR2 YYDKDF (reference sequence). V was cut by 1 base and J by 2 bases, with 8 bases left in between. The CDR3 is 14 residues long.

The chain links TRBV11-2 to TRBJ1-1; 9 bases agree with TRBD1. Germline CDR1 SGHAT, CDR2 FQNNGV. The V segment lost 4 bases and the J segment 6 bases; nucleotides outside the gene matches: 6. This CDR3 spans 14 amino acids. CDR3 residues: CASSSSTGGAEAFF. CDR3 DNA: TGTGCCAGCAGCTCCTCCACAGGGGGCGCTGAAGCTTTCTTT.

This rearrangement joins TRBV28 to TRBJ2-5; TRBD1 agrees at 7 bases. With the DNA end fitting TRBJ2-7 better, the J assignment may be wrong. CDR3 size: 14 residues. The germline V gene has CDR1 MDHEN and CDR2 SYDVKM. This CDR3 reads CASRPGTAIHEQYF. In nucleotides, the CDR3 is TGTGCCAGCAGGCCCGGGACAGCTATCCACGAGCAGTACTTC.

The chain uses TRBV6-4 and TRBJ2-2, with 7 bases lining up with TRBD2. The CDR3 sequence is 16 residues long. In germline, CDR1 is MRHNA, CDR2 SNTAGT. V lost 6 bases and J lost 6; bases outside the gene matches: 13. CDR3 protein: CASSRNSPGGAGELFF. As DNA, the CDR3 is TGTGCCAGCAGCCGGAACTCCCCGGGAGGCGCCGGGGAGCTGTTTTTT.